Each of the 29 T cell receptor beta chains below was sequenced from the same sample in a study of T cells after yellow fever vaccination. In TCRdb, the 5' RACE reads were re-called with MiXCR into one record per CDR3 protein. Of 450,000 to 600,000 distinct CDR3 sequences listed, about a sixth are singletons. Sample: PBMCs, taken 5 days after the first yellow fever vaccination. Every receptor here comes from a man younger than 35 who received the YFV17D yellow fever vaccine.

This clonotype turned up a few times. This rearrangement joins TRBV6-1 to TRBJ1-3; D unclear. V was pared by 0 bases and J by 4 bases, with 13 bases between. The CDR3 length is 16 residues. Germline V lookup: CDR1 MNHNS, CDR2 SASEGT. CDR3 DNA: TGTGCCAGCAGTGAAGCGAAATATACAGCGGGAAACACCATATATTTT. Protein product: CASSEAKYTAGNTIYF.

CDR3 sequence: CSASPAGANVLTF. As DNA, the CDR3 is TGCAGTGCTTCCCCTGCTGGGGCCAACGTCCTGACTTTC. V is TRBV20-1 and J is TRBJ2-6; D is ambiguous. The CDR3 totals 13 residues. Trimming cost V 5 bases and J 2 bases, with 7 bases left between them. The germline CDR1 and CDR2 sequences are DFQATT and SNEGSKA (reference sequence).

Ten or more counts support this clonotype. The chain employs TRBV6-5 and TRBJ1-6; D remains unclear. Deletions cut 6 bases from V and 0 bases from J, with 9 bases between. Germline V lookup: CDR1 MNHEY, CDR2 SVGAGI. The CDR3 covers 15 residues. The CDR3 spells CASSYGSSYNSPLHF. The CDR3, as DNA: TGTGCCAGCAGCTACGGGAGCTCCTATAATTCACCCCTCCACTTT.

This clonotype was observed a few times. This chain uses TRBV24-1 with TRBJ2-2; 12 nucleotides agree with TRBD2. The CDR3 is made up of 16 amino acids. Germline lookup yields CDR1 KGHDR and CDR2 SFDVKD. V was pared by 5 bases and J by 1 base, with 1 base of the junction left unmatched. The CDR3 DNA reads as TGTGCCACCAGTGTGACTAGCGGGGGGAACACCGGGGAGCTGTTTTTT. This encodes CATSVTSGGNTGELFF.

This clonotype has a handful of counts. The V and J genes are TRBV10-3 and TRBJ2-1; TRBD1 matches 7 bases. The V segment lost 3 bases and the J segment 5 bases; nucleotides outside the gene matches: 13. CDR1 is ENHRY, CDR2 SYGVKD, per germline. The CDR3 sequence is 17 residues long. The CDR3 sequence is CAISDDRAYVGDNEQFF. CDR3 nucleotides: TGTGCCATCAGTGATGACAGGGCATATGTTGGGGACAATGAGCAGTTCTTC.

The chain has TRBV6-2 or TRBV6-3 and TRBJ2-7; TRBD2 might be the D (6 bases). Trimming left V 6 bases short and J 3 bases short, with 15 bases between. In germline, CDR1 is MNHEY, CDR2 SVGEGT. This CDR3 is built from 14 residues. CDR3 region: CASSKGGIYYEQYV. The CDR3 DNA reads TGTGCCAGCAGCAAAGGCGGGATCTACTACGAGCAGTACGTC.

This clonotype was observed a few times. The CDR3 reads CSARGQDNQPQHF. In DNA, the CDR3 is TGCAGTGCTAGAGGACAGGACAATCAGCCCCAGCATTTT. The chain joins TRBV20-1 to TRBJ1-5, with D maybe TRBD1 (6 bases). Trimming removed 1 base at V and 3 bases at J, with 7 bases between. This CDR3 contains 13 residues. Germline values: CDR1 DFQATT, CDR2 SNEGSKA (reference sequence).

This clonotype was counted only a few times. The genes are TRBV7-2 and TRBJ2-5; D is perhaps TRBD1 or TRBD2 (6 bases each). The CDR3 length is 14 residues. Germline V gives CDR1 SGHTA, CDR2 FQGNSA. V shed 3 bases and J shed 6 bases, with 14 bases lying between them. The CDR3 reads CASSLGGGGKTQYF. In DNA, the CDR3 is TGTGCCAGCAGCTTGGGTGGAGGGGGAAAGACCCAGTACTTC.

The chain has TRBV11-2 and TRBJ2-3; weak D call: TRBD2 (6 bases). CDR3 length equals 18 residues. Trimming removed 1 base at V and 7 bases at J, with 24 bases between. Germline CDR1 reads SGHAT; CDR2 reads FQNNGV. This chain's CDR3 is CASSLGIRGGLGVNTQYF. In nucleotides, the CDR3 is TGTGCCAGCAGCTTAGGAATTCGTGGGGGACTGGGGGTTAATACGCAGTATTTT.

This clonotype was recorded a few times. The chain couples TRBV15 to TRBJ2-1, with TRBD2 matching over 14 bases. The germline gives CDR1 LNHNV, CDR2 YYDKDF (reference sequence). V was pared by 5 bases and J by 6 bases, with 3 bases of the junction left unmatched. The CDR3 consists of 15 residues. The CDR3 DNA reads as TGTGCCACCAGCCCCGGGACTAGCGGGGGCAATGAGCAGTTCTTC. Amino acids: CATSPGTSGGNEQFF.

There are many counts of this clonotype. This CDR3 reads CASSLGQGNMNTEAFF. The CDR3 DNA follows: TGTGCCAGCAGCTTAGGTCAGGGTAACATGAACACTGAAGCTTTCTTT. The V call is TRBV7-9, the J call TRBJ1-1; D is perhaps TRBD1 (5 bases). The CDR3 has 16 amino acids. The germline CDR1 and CDR2 sequences are SEHNR and FQNEAQ (reference sequence). Trimming cost V 1 base and J 0 bases, with 12 bases left between them.

The CDR3 loop reads CASSSLAGGASYNEQFF. The DNA of the CDR3 is TGTGCCAGCAGTTCCCTAGCGGGGGGTGCGTCCTACAATGAGCAGTTCTTC. The V and J genes are TRBV12-3 or TRBV12-4 and TRBJ2-1; 11 positions match TRBD2. This CDR3 is built from 17 residues. Germline trimming cut 4 bases from V and 1 base from J; bases unmatched to any gene: 6.

The chain recombines TRBV5-1 with TRBJ2-5, with TRBD2 identical over 9 bases. The CDR3 covers 17 residues. With V trimmed by 2 bases and J by 2 bases, 10 bases remained unmatched. CDR1 and CDR2 (germline): SGHRS, YFSETQ. The CDR3 DNA reads TGCGCCAGCAGCTTTATCCAGCGGGGGGTTCGGCAAGAGACCCAGTACTTC. Translation: CASSFIQRGVRQETQYF.

V and J are TRBV7-9 and TRBJ1-2; 8 bases agree with TRBD1. Germline CDR1 is SEHNR and CDR2 is FQNEAQ (reference sequence). The CDR3 contains 15 residues. V was pared by 1 base and J by 0 bases, with 1 base of the junction left unmatched. The DNA for the CDR3 is TGTGCCAGCAGCTTAGGGACAGGGCCTAACTATGGCTACACCTTC. This codes for CASSLGTGPNYGYTF.

The chain joins TRBV7-9 to TRBJ1-1; no clear D gene. Germline assignment: CDR1 SEHNR and CDR2 FQNEAQ (reference sequence). V lost 2 bases, J lost 3 bases, and 7 bases lay in between. The CDR3 loop spans 13 amino acids. This CDR3 is CASSLTEDTEAFF. The DNA of the CDR3 is TGTGCCAGCAGCTTAACAGAAGACACTGAAGCTTTCTTT.

V usage is TRBV5-1 and J usage is TRBJ2-3, with D maybe TRBD2 (6 bases). The CDR3 extends over 16 amino acids. CDR1 and CDR2 (germline): SGHRS, YFSETQ. Deletions cut 3 bases from V and 0 bases from J, with 14 bases between. CDR3 sequence (DNA): TGCGCCAGCAGCTCCGGGAGTGACCCTAGCACAGATACGCAGTATTTT. It codes for CASSSGSDPSTDTQYF. Together with reference TRBV5-1 and TRBJ2-3, the CDR3 gives the full variable domain: KAGVTQTPRYLIKTRGQQVTLSCSPISGHRSVSWYQQTPGQGLQFLFEYFSETQRNKGNFPGRFSGRQFSNSRSEMNVSTLELGDSALYLCASSSGSDPSTDTQYFGPGTRLTVL.

This clonotype was seen at least ten times. This chain connects TRBV10-3 to TRBJ1-5, with D possibly being TRBD1 (5 bases). Between the trimmed V and J ends, which lost 0 bases and 5 bases, there was a span of 17 bases. The germline CDR1 and CDR2 sequences are ENHRY and SYGVKD. CDR3 length: 17 amino acids. In nucleotides, the CDR3 is TGTGCCATCAGTGAGTCCGAGGGGTCCCACTTCTATCAGCCCCAGCATTTT. It yields the protein CAISESEGSHFYQPQHF.

This clonotype has ten or more counts. This chain uses TRBV24-1 with TRBJ1-2; no firm D call. The V gene lost 5 bases and the J gene lost 2 bases, with 8 bases spanning the gap. Germline CDR1 is KGHDR and CDR2 is SFDVKD. This CDR3 region has 13 residues. The CDR3 DNA reads TGTGCCACCAGTGCCCCGGGGAACTATGGCTACACCTTC. Encoded protein: CATSAPGNYGYTF.

This chain's CDR3 is CASSAERVGELFF. The CDR3 nucleotides read TGTGCCAGCAGCGCCGAGAGGGTGGGGGAGCTGTTTTTT. The rearrangement joins TRBV7-2 to TRBJ2-2, with D perhaps matching TRBD2 (5 bases). Trimming stripped 5 bases from V and 8 bases from J, with 12 bases between. The CDR3 is 13 residues long. Germline V gene data show CDR1 as SGHTA and CDR2 as FQGNSA.

The chain joins TRBV12-3 or TRBV12-4 to TRBJ1-5; the D is unclear. V gave up 7 bases and J gave up 6 bases, with 10 bases separating them. The CDR3 is 12 residues long. The CDR3 loop is CASTAYGQPQHF. The CDR3 DNA reads TGTGCCAGCACCGCGTACGGTCAGCCCCAGCATTTT.

This clonotype has a count of ten or more. The chain combines TRBV3-1 with TRBJ2-5, with 7 positions matching TRBD2. The CDR3 runs 14 residues. Trimming took 4 bases from V and 2 from J; bases not matched to a gene: 4. In germline, CDR1 is LGHDT, CDR2 YNNKEL (reference sequence). CDR3 amino acids: CASSPRAGQETQYF. The CDR3 nucleotides are TGTGCCAGCAGCCCCCGAGCGGGGCAAGAGACCCAGTACTTC.

CDR3 sequence: CAPRTYEQYF. CDR3 coding DNA: TGTGCCCCGAGGACCTACGAGCAGTACTTC. This chain connects TRBV24-1 to TRBJ2-7, with no clear D. The V gene's germline CDR1 is KGHDR and CDR2 SFDVKD. The germline V and J ends were trimmed by 12 bases and 2 bases, with 7 bases remaining between them. The CDR3 length is 10 residues.

This clonotype was found many times. The V and J genes are TRBV3-1 and TRBJ2-5, with 8 bases fitting TRBD2. Trimming cost V 8 bases and J 5 bases; bases outside gene matches: 16. Germline loops: CDR1 LGHDT, CDR2 YNNKEL (reference sequence). The CDR3 runs to 16 residues. CDR3 region: CASLGTRSSLGETQYF. In DNA, the CDR3 is TGTGCCAGCCTCGGGACTAGGAGCTCCTTGGGGGAGACCCAGTACTTC.

This clonotype has more than one count but fewer than ten. The rearrangement uses TRBV3-1 and TRBJ1-5; D call uncertain. The CDR3 is 13 residues long. The V end lost 3 bases, the J end lost 5 bases, and 8 bases lay between the germline ends. Germline V gene lookup returns CDR1 LGHDT and CDR2 YNNKEL (reference sequence). CDR3 sequence reads: CASSQMTDQPQHF. The CDR3 DNA reads as TGTGCCAGCAGCCAGATGACCGATCAGCCCCAGCATTTT.

The V gene is TRBV7-9, the J gene TRBJ2-4, with D uncertain. The V end was cut by 5 bases, the J end by 6 bases, with 5 bases between. Per germline, CDR1 SEHNR and CDR2 FQNEAQ (reference sequence). CDR3 length equals 11 residues. CDR3 bases: TGTGCCAGCAGCCCTTCAAACATTCAGTACTTC. Translation gives CASSPSNIQYF.

The table lists this clonotype with many counts. The chain joins TRBV9 to TRBJ1-2; D not resolved. This CDR3 region has 15 residues. V was cut by 0 bases and J by 7 bases, with 16 bases left in between. CDR1 and CDR2 from the germline V gene are SGDLS and YYNGEE. The CDR3 reads CASSVGGPIEGGYTF. Here the CDR3 DNA reads TGTGCCAGCAGCGTAGGGGGTCCGATCGAGGGTGGCTACACCTTC. The whole variable domain, filled in from reference TRBV9 and TRBJ1-2, reads DSGVTQTPKHLITATGQRVTLRCSPRSGDLSVYWYQQSLDQGLQFLIQYYNGEERAKGNILERFSAQQFPDLHSELNLSSLELGDSALYFCASSVGGPIEGGYTFGSGTRLTVV.

The chain combines TRBV7-3 with TRBJ2-2, with 7 positions matching TRBD1. CDR1 SGHTA and CDR2 FQGTGA come from the germline V gene. This CDR3 contains 16 residues. Trimming removed 1 base from V and 5 bases from J; junction bases left unmatched: 7. CDR3 in amino acids: CASSLIAGGQTGELFF. The CDR3 region has the DNA TGTGCCAGCAGCTTAATCGCAGGGGGACAGACCGGGGAGCTGTTTTTT.

The chain recombines TRBV30 with TRBJ2-2; no reliable D call. The V end lost 4 bases, the J end lost 0 bases, and 9 bases lay between the germline ends. The CDR3 totals 14 residues. Germline V lookup: CDR1 GTSNPN, CDR2 SVGIG (reference sequence). CDR3 coding DNA: TGTGCCTGGAATAGGGCTACGAACACCGGGGAGCTGTTTTTT. The encoded protein is CAWNRATNTGELFF.

This clonotype was picked up many times. In nucleotides, the CDR3 is TGTGCCAGCAGCTTCGGACAGGTCTATTCACCCCTCCACTTT. This encodes CASSFGQVYSPLHF. V and J are TRBV5-8 and TRBJ1-6, with TRBD1 identical over 7 bases. Trimming at V came to 2 bases and at J to 8 bases, leaving 4 bases not matched to a gene. CDR3 length: 14 residues. In germline, CDR1 is SGHTS, CDR2 YDEGEE.